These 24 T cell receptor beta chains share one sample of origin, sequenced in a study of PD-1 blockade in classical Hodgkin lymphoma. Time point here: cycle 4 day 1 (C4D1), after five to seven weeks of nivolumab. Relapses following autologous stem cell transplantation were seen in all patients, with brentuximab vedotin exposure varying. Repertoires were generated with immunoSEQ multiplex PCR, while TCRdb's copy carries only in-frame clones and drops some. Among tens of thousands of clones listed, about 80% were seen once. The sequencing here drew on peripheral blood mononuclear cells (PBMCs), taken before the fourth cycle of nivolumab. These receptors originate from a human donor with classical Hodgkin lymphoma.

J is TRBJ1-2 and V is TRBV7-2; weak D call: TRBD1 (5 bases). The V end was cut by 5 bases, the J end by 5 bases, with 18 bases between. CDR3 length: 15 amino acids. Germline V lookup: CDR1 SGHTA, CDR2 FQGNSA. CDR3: CASSRLRGVEYGYTF. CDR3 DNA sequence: TGTGCCAGCAGCCGACTACGGGGGGTAGAATATGGCTACACCTTC.

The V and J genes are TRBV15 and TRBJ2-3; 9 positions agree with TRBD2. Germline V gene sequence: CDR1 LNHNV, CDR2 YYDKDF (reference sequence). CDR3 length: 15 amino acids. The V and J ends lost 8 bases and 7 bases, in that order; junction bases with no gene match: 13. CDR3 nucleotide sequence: TGTGCCACCTCTAGCGGGGCTAGTGCTAGGTATACGCAGTATTTT. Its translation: CATSSGASARYTQYF.

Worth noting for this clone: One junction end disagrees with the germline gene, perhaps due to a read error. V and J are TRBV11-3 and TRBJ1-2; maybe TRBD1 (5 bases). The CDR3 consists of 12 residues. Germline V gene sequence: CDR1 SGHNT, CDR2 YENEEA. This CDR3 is CASSPRGVRTSF. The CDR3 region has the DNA TGTGCCAGCAGCCCACGGGGGGTCCGGACATCCTTC.

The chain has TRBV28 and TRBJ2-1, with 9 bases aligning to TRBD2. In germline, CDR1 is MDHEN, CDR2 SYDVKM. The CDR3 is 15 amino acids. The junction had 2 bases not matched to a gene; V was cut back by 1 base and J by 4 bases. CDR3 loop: CASSLSGLAYNEQFF. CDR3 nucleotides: TGTGCCAGCAGTTTATCGGGACTAGCTTACAATGAGCAGTTCTTC.

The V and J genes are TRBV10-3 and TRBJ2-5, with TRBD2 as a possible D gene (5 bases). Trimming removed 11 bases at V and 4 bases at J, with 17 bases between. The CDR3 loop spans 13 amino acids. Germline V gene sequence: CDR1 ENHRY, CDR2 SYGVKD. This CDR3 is CASARGALETQYF. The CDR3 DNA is TGTGCCTCCGCCCGGGGAGCCCTAGAGACCCAGTACTTC.

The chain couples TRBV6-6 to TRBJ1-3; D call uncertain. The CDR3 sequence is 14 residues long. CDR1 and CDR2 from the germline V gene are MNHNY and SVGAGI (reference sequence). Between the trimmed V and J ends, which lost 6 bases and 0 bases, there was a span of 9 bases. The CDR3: CASRGEASGNTIYF. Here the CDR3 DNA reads TGTGCCAGCAGGGGAGAGGCCTCTGGAAACACCATATATTTT.

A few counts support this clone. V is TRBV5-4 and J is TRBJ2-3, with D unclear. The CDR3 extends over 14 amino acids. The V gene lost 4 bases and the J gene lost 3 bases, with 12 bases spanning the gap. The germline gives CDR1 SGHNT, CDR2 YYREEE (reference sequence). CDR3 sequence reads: CASSRDLGTDTQYF. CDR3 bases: TGTGCCAGCAGCCGAGACTTGGGGACAGATACGCAGTATTTT.

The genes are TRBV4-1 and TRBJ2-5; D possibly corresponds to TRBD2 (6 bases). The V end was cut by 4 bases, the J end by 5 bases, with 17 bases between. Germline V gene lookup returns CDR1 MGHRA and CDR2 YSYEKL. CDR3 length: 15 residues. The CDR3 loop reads CASSLQSLSGETQYF. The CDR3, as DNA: TGCGCCAGCAGCCTCCAGTCCCTCAGCGGGGAGACCCAGTACTTC.

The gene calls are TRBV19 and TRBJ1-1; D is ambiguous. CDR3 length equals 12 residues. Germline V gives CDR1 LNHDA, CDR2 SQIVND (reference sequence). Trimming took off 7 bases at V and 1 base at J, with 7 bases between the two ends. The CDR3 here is CASKKANTEAFF. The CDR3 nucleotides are TGTGCCAGTAAGAAAGCGAACACTGAAGCTTTCTTT. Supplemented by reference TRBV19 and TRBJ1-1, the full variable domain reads DGGITQSPKYLFRKEGQNVTLSCEQNLNHDAMYWYRQDPGQGLRLIYYSQIVNDFQKGDIAEGYSVSREKKESFPLTVTSAQKNPTAFYLCASKKANTEAFFGQGTRLTVV.

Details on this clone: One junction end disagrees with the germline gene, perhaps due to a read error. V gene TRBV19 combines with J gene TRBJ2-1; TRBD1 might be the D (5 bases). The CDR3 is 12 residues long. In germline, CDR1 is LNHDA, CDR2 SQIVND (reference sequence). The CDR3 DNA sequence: TGTGCCAGTAGTAGTACACAGGATGGCCGACTCTTC. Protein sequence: CASSSTQDGRLF.

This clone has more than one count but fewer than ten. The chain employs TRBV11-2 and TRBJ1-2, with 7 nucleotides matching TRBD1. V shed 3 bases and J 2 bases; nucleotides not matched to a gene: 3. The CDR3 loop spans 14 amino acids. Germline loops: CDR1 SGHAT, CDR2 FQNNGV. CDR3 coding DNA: TGTGCCAGCAGCTTCTCGACAGGGAACTATGGCTACACCTTC. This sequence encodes CASSFSTGNYGYTF.

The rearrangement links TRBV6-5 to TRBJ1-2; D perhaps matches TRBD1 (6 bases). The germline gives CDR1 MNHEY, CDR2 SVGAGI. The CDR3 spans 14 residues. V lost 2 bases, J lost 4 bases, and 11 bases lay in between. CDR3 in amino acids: CASSYGGPSYGYTF. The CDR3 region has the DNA TGTGCCAGCAGTTACGGGGGGCCTAGCTATGGCTACACCTTC.

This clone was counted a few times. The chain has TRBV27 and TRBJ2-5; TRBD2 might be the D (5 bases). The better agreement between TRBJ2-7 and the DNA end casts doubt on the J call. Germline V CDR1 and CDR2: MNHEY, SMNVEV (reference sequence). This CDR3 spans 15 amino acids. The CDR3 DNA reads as TGTGCCAGCAGTTTATCAGGGTCCGGGAACTACGAGCAGTACTTC. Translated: CASSLSGSGNYEQYF.

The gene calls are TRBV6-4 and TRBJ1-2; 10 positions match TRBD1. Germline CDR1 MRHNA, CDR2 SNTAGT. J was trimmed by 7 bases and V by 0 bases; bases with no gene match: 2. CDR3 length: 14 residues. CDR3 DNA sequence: TGTGCCAGCAGTGACTCGGGGACAGGGGTTGGCTACACCTTC. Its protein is CASSDSGTGVGYTF.

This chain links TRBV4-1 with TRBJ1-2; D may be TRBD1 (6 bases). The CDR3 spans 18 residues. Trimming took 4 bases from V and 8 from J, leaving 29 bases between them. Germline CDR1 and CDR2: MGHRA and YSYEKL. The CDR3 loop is CASSLGPYAMRGNYGYTF. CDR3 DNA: TGCGCCAGCAGCCTAGGACCGTACGCAATGAGGGGGAATTACGGCTACACCTTC.

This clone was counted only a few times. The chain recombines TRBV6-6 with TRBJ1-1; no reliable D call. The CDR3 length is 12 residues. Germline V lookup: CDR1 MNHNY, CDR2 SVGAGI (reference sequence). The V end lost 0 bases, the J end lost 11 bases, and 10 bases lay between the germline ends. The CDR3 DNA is TGTGCCAGCAGTTACTCGAGACCTGGGGCTTTCTTT. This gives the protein CASSYSRPGAFF.

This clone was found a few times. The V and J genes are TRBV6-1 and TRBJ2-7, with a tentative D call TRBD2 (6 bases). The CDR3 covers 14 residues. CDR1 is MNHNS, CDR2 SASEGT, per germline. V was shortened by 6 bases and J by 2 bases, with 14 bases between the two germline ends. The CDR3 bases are TGTGCCAGCAGGCGGGACTTACTCACCTACGAGCAGTACTTC. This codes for CASRRDLLTYEQYF.

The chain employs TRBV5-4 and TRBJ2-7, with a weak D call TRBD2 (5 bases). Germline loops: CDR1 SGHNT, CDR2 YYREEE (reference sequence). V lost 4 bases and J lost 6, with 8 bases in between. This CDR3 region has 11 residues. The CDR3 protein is CASSEGFEQYF. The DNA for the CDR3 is TGTGCCAGCAGCGAGGGTTTCGAGCAGTACTTC.

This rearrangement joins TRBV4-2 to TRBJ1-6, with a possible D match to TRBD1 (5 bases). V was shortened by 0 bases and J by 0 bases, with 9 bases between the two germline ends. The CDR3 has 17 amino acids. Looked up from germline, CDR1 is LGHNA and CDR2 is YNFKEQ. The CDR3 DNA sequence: TGTGCCAGCAGCCAAGATTCAGGGAGCTCCTATAATTCACCCCTCCACTTT. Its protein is CASSQDSGSSYNSPLHF.

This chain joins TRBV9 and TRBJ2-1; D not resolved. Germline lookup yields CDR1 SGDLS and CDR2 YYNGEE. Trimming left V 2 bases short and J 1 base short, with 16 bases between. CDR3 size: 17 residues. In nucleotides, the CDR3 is TGTGCCAGCAGCGTCGCCCATTCATTAACGTCCTACAATGAGCAGTTCTTC. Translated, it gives CASSVAHSLTSYNEQFF.

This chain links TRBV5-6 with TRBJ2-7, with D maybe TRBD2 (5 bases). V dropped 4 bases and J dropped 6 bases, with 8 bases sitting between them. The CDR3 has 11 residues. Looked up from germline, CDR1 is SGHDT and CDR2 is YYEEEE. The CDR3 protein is CASSEGFEQYF. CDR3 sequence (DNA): TGTGCCAGCAGCGAGGGTTTCGAGCAGTACTTC.

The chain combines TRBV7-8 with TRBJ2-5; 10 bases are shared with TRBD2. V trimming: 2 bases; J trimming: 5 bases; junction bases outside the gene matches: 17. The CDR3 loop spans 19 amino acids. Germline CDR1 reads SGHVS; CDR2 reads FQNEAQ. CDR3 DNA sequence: TGTGCCAGCAGCTTATGTCGATTTTGTTTAGCGGGGGGTTGGGAGACCCAGTACTTC. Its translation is CASSLCRFCLAGGWETQYF.

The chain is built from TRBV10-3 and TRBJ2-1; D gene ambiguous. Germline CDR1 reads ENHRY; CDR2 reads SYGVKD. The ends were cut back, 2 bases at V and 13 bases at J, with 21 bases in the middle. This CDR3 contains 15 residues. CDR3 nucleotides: TGTGCCATCAGTGAGCCGACGATCGATGGCTCGCTCCAGTTCTTC. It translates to CAISEPTIDGSLQFF.

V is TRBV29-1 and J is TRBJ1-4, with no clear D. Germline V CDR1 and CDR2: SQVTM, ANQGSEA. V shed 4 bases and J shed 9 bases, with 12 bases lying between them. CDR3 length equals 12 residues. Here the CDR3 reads CSVAGEGKKLFF. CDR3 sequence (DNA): TGCAGCGTTGCAGGAGAGGGAAAAAAACTGTTTTTT.